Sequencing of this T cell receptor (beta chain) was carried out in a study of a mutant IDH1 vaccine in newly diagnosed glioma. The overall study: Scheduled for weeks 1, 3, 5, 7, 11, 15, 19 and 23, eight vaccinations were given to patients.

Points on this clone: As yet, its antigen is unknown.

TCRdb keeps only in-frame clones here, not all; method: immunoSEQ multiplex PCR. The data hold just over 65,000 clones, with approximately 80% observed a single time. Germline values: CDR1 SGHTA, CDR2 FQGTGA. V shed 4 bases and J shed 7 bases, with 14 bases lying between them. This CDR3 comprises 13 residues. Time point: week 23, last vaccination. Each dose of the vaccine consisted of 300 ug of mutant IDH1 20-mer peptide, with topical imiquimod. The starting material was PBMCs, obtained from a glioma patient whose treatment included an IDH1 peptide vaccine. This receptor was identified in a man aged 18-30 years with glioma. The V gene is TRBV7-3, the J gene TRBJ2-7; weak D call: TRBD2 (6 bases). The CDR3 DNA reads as TGTGCCAGCAGCTCAGGGCGCGGGGAAGAGCAGTACTTC. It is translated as CASSSGRGEEQYF.